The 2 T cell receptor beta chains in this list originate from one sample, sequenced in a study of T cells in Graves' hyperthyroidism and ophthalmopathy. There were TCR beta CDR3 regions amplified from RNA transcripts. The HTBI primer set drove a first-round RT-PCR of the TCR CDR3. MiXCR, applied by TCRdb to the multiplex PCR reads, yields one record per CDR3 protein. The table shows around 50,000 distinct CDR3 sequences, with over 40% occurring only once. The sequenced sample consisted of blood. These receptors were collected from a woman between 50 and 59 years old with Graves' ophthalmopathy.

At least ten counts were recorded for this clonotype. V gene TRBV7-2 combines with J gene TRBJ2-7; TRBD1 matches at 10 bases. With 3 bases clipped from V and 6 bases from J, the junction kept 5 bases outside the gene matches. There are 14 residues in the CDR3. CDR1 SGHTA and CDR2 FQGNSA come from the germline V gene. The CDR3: CASSLRTGGREQYF. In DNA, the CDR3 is TGTGCCAGCAGCTTGAGGACAGGGGGTCGCGAGCAGTACTTC.

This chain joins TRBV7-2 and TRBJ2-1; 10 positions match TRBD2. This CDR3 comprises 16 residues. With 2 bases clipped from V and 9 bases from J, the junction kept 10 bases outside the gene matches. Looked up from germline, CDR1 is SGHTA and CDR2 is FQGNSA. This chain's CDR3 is CASSLTSGLANGEQFF. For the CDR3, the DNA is TGTGCCAGCAGCTTAACGTCGGGACTAGCGAATGGTGAGCAGTTCTTC.